The clone carrying this T cell receptor beta chain was detected only a few times. One entry per CDR3 protein results from TCRdb running MiXCR on the 5' RACE reads. The table lists some 320,000 distinct CDR3 sequences, roughly 3.9% of them singletons, with roughly 24% in the top ten. The data are from a study of T cells after yellow fever vaccination. CDR1 SGHTA and CDR2 FQGTGA come from the germline V gene. V lost 11 bases to trimming and J lost 2 bases, with 15 bases between them. The CDR3 spans 13 residues. The specimen comprised PBMCs, sampled 5 days after the yellow fever booster vaccination. The genes are TRBV7-3 and TRBJ1-1, with a tentative D call TRBD1 (5 bases). This receptor was taken from a man aged 18 to 29 who received the YFV17D yellow fever vaccine. CDR3 coding DNA: TGTGCCTCGGCAAGAAGGGGTAACACTGAAGCTTTCTTT. Translating it yields CASARRGNTEAFF.